The 22 T cell receptor beta chains reported below all come from one sample, sequenced in a study of blood T cell repertoires in COVID-19. The protocol was immunoSEQ multiplex PCR, while the TCRdb copy is restricted to in-frame clones and leaves out a portion. The profile covers about 150,000 clones, with roughly four fifths appearing a single time and 25% to 30% taken by the ten largest. Sample: peripheral blood. Receptors were obtained from a woman aged 60 to 75 with acute or convalescent COVID-19.

This chain links TRBV6-5 with TRBJ1-1; a weak D match, TRBD1 (5 bases). Per the germline V gene, CDR1 is MNHEY and CDR2 is SVGAGI. The V end was cut by 0 bases, the J end by 3 bases, with 8 bases between. This CDR3 spans 14 amino acids. CDR3 sequence (DNA): TGTGCCAGCAGTTACTCCGACAGATACACTGAAGCTTTCTTT. Amino acid sequence: CASSYSDRYTEAFF.

The chain couples TRBV6-5 to TRBJ1-2; 8 nucleotides agree with TRBD1. The CDR3 spans 14 residues. The germline gives CDR1 MNHEY, CDR2 SVGAGI. V lost 6 bases, J lost 7 bases, and 10 bases stayed unmatched. This CDR3 reads CASRPDRGSSGYTF. CDR3 DNA: TGTGCCAGCAGACCTGACAGGGGCTCTAGTGGCTACACCTTC.

The chain joins TRBV7-9 to TRBJ2-7; TRBD1 agrees at 9 bases. CDR3 length: 14 residues. The V gene's germline CDR1 is SEHNR and CDR2 FQNEAQ (reference sequence). Trimming removed 5 bases from V and 3 bases from J; junction bases left unmatched: 5. CDR3 amino acids: CASSREGQGYEQYF. CDR3 in DNA: TGTGCCAGCAGCAGAGAGGGACAGGGCTACGAGCAGTACTTC.

The gene calls are TRBV12-3 or TRBV12-4 and TRBJ1-1, with D unclear. This CDR3 has 13 residues. The ends were cut back, 6 bases at V and 5 bases at J, with 13 bases in the middle. The CDR3 DNA sequence: TGTGCCAGCAGCCCCCAGAGGAGGACTGAAGCTTTCTTT. This codes for CASSPQRRTEAFF.

This clone has just one count. The V and J genes are TRBV7-2 and TRBJ2-3, with a tentative D call TRBD1 (6 bases). The CDR3 runs to 15 residues. V lost 2 bases and J lost 2, with 11 bases in between. Germline values: CDR1 SGHTA, CDR2 FQGNSA. Written as DNA, the CDR3 is TGTGCCAGCAGCTTATTCAGGGGAAACACAGATACGCAGTATTTT. It translates to CASSLFRGNTDTQYF. Full variable domain (remainder filled in from reference TRBV7-2 and TRBJ2-3): GAGVSQSPSNKVTEKGKDVELRCDPISGHTALYWYRQSLGQGLEFLIYFQGNSAPDKSGLPSDRFSAERTGGSVSTLTIQRTQQEDSAVYLCASSLFRGNTDTQYFGPGTRLTVL.

As concerns this clone: Sequence at one end of the junction differs from germline and may be a read error. This chain uses TRBV11-2 with TRBJ2-1; 10 positions agree with TRBD2. In germline, CDR1 is SGHAT, CDR2 FQNNGV. This CDR3 spans 14 amino acids. DNA for the CDR3: TGTGCCAGCAGATTAGCGGGGGGTTCGAATGAGCAGTTCTTC. As protein: CASRLAGGSNEQFF.

The chain employs TRBV14 and TRBJ2-1, with a weak D call TRBD2 (6 bases). V was cut by 0 bases and J by 0 bases, with 9 bases left in between. CDR3 length equals 16 residues. Per germline, CDR1 SGHDN and CDR2 FVKESK. The CDR3 is CASSQEGGSSYNEQFF. CDR3 nucleotides: TGTGCCAGCAGCCAAGAAGGAGGGAGCTCCTACAATGAGCAGTTCTTC. Using reference TRBV14 and TRBJ2-1 for the parts outside the CDR3, the full variable domain is EAGVTQFPSHSVIEKGQTVTLRCDPISGHDNLYWYRRVMGKEIKFLLHFVKESKQDESGMPNNRFLAERTGGTYSTLKVQPAELEDSGVYFCASSQEGGSSYNEQFFGPGTRLTVL.

V and J are TRBV7-9 and TRBJ2-1; possible D gene TRBD2, 6 bases. Germline V gene lookup returns CDR1 SEHNR and CDR2 FQNEAQ (reference sequence). This CDR3 has 13 amino acids. V lost 7 bases, J lost 4 bases, and 11 bases lay in between. The CDR3 spells CASTRTNYNEQFF. Written as DNA, the CDR3 is TGTGCCAGCACGAGGACTAATTACAATGAGCAGTTCTTC.

This clone was detected many times. J is TRBJ1-2 and V is TRBV7-8; TRBD1 agrees at 8 bases. CDR3 size: 14 residues. With V trimmed by 5 bases and J by 3 bases, 5 bases remained unmatched. Germline CDR1 reads SGHVS; CDR2 reads FQNEAQ. The CDR3 loop is CASSRGTGYYGYTF. In nucleotides, the CDR3 is TGTGCCAGCAGCCGAGGGACAGGCTACTATGGCTACACCTTC.

The chain links TRBV24-1 to TRBJ1-2; 7 bases align to TRBD1. After removal of 5 bases from V and 2 bases from J, the junction contained 7 bases not matched to a gene. Germline V gene lookup returns CDR1 KGHDR and CDR2 SFDVKD. The CDR3 runs 15 residues. In DNA, the CDR3 is TGTGCCACCAGTGCCGGGGACAGAGTAAACTATGGCTACACCTTC. Translating gives CATSAGDRVNYGYTF.

CDR3 DNA sequence: TGCAGCGTTACGGACACAGGGGGACTCTATGGCTACACCTTC. It encodes CSVTDTGGLYGYTF. The J gene is TRBJ1-2, the V gene TRBV29-1; TRBD1 matches at 8 bases. With 5 bases clipped from V and 4 bases from J, the junction kept 9 bases outside the gene matches. This CDR3 is 14 amino acids long. Per the germline V gene, CDR1 is SQVTM and CDR2 is ANQGSEA.

The genes are TRBV7-8 and TRBJ1-1; 9 bases fit TRBD1. J was trimmed by 5 bases and V by 5 bases; bases with no gene match: 6. This CDR3 has 14 amino acids. Germline V gene lookup returns CDR1 SGHVS and CDR2 FQNEAQ. For the CDR3, the DNA is TGTGCCAGCAGCCTCGGGACAGGGAAAACTGAAGCTTTCTTT. This sequence encodes CASSLGTGKTEAFF.

The gene calls are TRBV6-5 and TRBJ1-5; 8 nucleotides match TRBD1. The V segment lost 6 bases and the J segment 4 bases; nucleotides outside the gene matches: 8. The germline V gene encodes CDR1 MNHEY and CDR2 SVGAGI. This CDR3 is built from 15 residues. The DNA for the CDR3 is TGTGCCAGCAGCTCAGGGGGCGCGGGAAATCAGCCCCAGCATTTT. It translates to CASSSGGAGNQPQHF.

The chain uses TRBV5-6 and TRBJ2-6; 8 nucleotides match TRBD2. This CDR3 contains 16 residues. Losses at the gene ends were 6 bases for V and 10 bases for J; bases not matched to a gene: 15. CDR1 and CDR2 from the germline V gene are SGHDT and YYEEEE. CDR3 nucleotides: TGTGCCAGCACCCTGACGGGGGGGCGACACTTTAACGTCCTGACTTTC. Its protein is CASTLTGGRHFNVLTF.

This chain connects TRBV5-6 to TRBJ2-1, with D possibly being TRBD1 (5 bases). Per germline, CDR1 SGHDT and CDR2 YYEEEE. Trimming took off 4 bases at V and 6 bases at J, with 20 bases between the two ends. CDR3 size: 16 residues. As DNA, the CDR3 is TGTGCCAGCAGCGCCAAGGTCATACAGGTGACCAATGAGCAGTTCTTC. This codes for CASSAKVIQVTNEQFF.

The J gene is TRBJ2-1, the V gene TRBV7-9; D is possibly TRBD1 (6 bases). CDR3 length equals 12 residues. CDR1 SEHNR and CDR2 FQNEAQ come from the germline V gene (reference sequence). Trimming took off 3 bases at V and 9 bases at J, with 9 bases between the two ends. The CDR3 spells CASSLGAGEQFF. CDR3 nucleotide sequence: TGTGCCAGCAGCTTGGGGGCGGGTGAGCAGTTCTTC.

This clone is termed medium-sized. Other DNA sequences from this sample encode an identical CDR3 as well. Here the CDR3 DNA reads TGTGCCAGCAGCCTTCAGGAATATGGCTACACCTTC. Residues: CASSLQEYGYTF. The V gene is TRBV5-4, the J gene TRBJ1-2; D gene unclear. The CDR3 is made up of 12 amino acids. From germline, CDR1 is SGHNT and CDR2 YYREEE (reference sequence). The V gene lost 4 bases and the J gene lost 5 bases, with 9 bases spanning the gap.

The chain couples TRBV21-1 to TRBJ1-4; the DNA was not compared with TRBD1, the D call given in the table. TRBV21-1 is tagged as a pseudogene. The CDR3 extends over 16 amino acids. The CDR3 DNA reads TGTGCCAGCAGCAAAGAGGGACAAGCAACTAATGAAAAACTGTTTTTT. Its protein product is CASSKEGQATNEKLFF.

The genes are TRBV5-4 and TRBJ2-5; D unresolved. Trimming took off 4 bases at V and 2 bases at J, with 9 bases between the two ends. The CDR3 is made up of 13 amino acids. Per the germline V gene, CDR1 is SGHNT and CDR2 is YYREEE (reference sequence). CDR3 in amino acids: CASSGPPQETQYF. CDR3 DNA sequence: TGTGCCAGCAGCGGGCCACCACAAGAGACCCAGTACTTC.

V is TRBV19 and J is TRBJ1-1; 8 nucleotides line up with TRBD1. Trimming took 7 bases from V and 3 from J; bases not matched to a gene: 10. The CDR3 is 15 amino acids. The germline CDR1 and CDR2 sequences are LNHDA and SQIVND (reference sequence). CDR3 loop: CASTRQGRTYTEAFF. The CDR3, as DNA: TGTGCCAGTACCAGACAGGGGAGGACCTACACTGAAGCTTTCTTT.

J is TRBJ2-5 and V is TRBV5-1; 7 bases agree with TRBD1. This CDR3 is 14 amino acids long. V trimming: 4 bases; J trimming: 4 bases; junction bases outside the gene matches: 7. CDR1 and CDR2 from the germline V gene are SGHRS and YFSETQ. CDR3 nucleotides: TGCGCCAGCAGCCTCGGACAGGAACGAGAGACCCAGTACTTC. This codes for CASSLGQERETQYF.

The J gene is TRBJ2-1, the V gene TRBV29-1; tentatively, D is TRBD1 (6 bases). In germline, CDR1 is SQVTM, CDR2 ANQGSEA. V was pared by 4 bases and J by 2 bases, with 9 bases between. This CDR3 has 13 residues. Here the CDR3 reads CSVGQAAYNEQFF. In DNA form, the CDR3 reads TGCAGCGTTGGACAGGCAGCCTACAATGAGCAGTTCTTC.